The table lists the clone carrying this TCR beta chain with a few counts. Its target is not known. Documented time point: newly diagnosed GD, antithyroid drugs for less than 3 months. Extracted RNA from PBMCs served as the source of the TCR library. This record belongs to a study of regulatory T cells in long-lasting Graves disease. In the study overall: Graves' patients with a new diagnosis had received antithyroid drugs under 3 months.

Overall study results and limits: Reduced TCR diversity was observed in persistent Graves' patients versus newly diagnosed patients.

iRepertoire HTBI primers and Arm-PCR of CDR3 regions built TCR beta libraries. TCRdb independently ran MiXCR on the multiplex PCR reads; one entry per CDR3 protein. The table has around 420,000 distinct CDR3 sequences, 15% seen once; the top ten hold 7.8%. These data were also filed under a second study, of T cells in Graves' hyperthyroidism and ophthalmopathy. As that report states: A first-round RT-PCR of the TCR CDR3 used the HTBI primer set.

This specimen was peripheral blood mononuclear cells (PBMCs), taken at new diagnosis, from a patient treated with antithyroid drugs. The receptor's source is a woman aged 40 to 49 with Graves disease.

The CDR3 sequence is CASRDTGGSYEQYF. CDR3 sequence (DNA): TGTGCCAGCAGAGATACAGGGGGCTCCTACGAGCAGTACTTC. The chain uses TRBV7-9 and TRBJ2-7; 8 nucleotides align to TRBD1. The CDR3 has 14 amino acids. V trimming: 6 bases; J trimming: 0 bases; junction bases outside the gene matches: 4. Per the germline V gene, CDR1 is SEHNR and CDR2 is FQNEAQ (reference sequence).